This TCR beta chain originates from a study of blood T cell repertoires in COVID-19. In the original processing: Using reference gene primer amplification, nucleated cell counts were estimated. The table came from immunoSEQ multiplex PCR; TCRdb's copy has only in-frame clones and leaves some out. For V, J and clone size, that table is used; D and trimming come from the DNA. The table has 200,000 to 250,000 clones, 83% seen once. The specimen sequenced was peripheral blood. The receptor was derived from a woman aged 30 to 39 with COVID-19, enrolled during active disease.

CDR3 in DNA: TGTGCCAGCAGCCGTCTAGGGTCAGCGGGGGACAATGAGCAGTTCTTC. It specifies CASSRLGSAGDNEQFF. The rearrangement uses TRBV5-4 and TRBJ2-1; 8 positions agree with TRBD2. V was pared by 4 bases and J by 5 bases, with 11 bases of the junction left unmatched. The CDR3 covers 16 residues. Germline CDR1 is SGHNT and CDR2 is YYREEE (reference sequence).